The 22 T cell receptor beta chains in this list originate from one sample, sequenced in a study of Graves' ophthalmopathy and Graves' hyperthyroidism. Amplifying from RNA transcripts, the study obtained TCR beta CDR3 regions. First-round RT-PCR employed HTBI primers, with a second-round multiplex PCR after it. In TCRdb, the multiplex PCR reads were re-called with MiXCR into one record per CDR3 protein. Of 200,000 to 250,000 distinct CDR3 sequences listed, 20% to 25% are singletons. The sequenced material came from peripheral blood. These receptors all stem from a woman in her forties or fifties with Graves' ophthalmopathy.

This clonotype showed up just a few times. This may arise from a read error, as a much more abundant clone is one base away. The V and J genes are TRBV2 and TRBJ2-5, with TRBD1 as a possible D gene (5 bases). The V gene's germline CDR1 is SNHLY and CDR2 FYNNEI. The ends were cut back, 7 bases at V and 4 bases at J, with 16 bases in the middle. The CDR3 has 14 residues. The CDR3 spells CASKVRAATETQYF. In DNA form, the CDR3 reads TGTGCCAGCAAGGTCAGGGCGGCCACAGAGACCCAGTACTTC.

This clonotype was seen many times. The chain carries TRBV20-1 and TRBJ2-3; no reliable D call. The germline V gene has CDR1 DFQATT and CDR2 SNEGSKA (reference sequence). The CDR3 extends over 13 amino acids. V was clipped by 0 bases and J by 4 bases, with 8 bases between them. CDR3 sequence reads: CSARDLGSDTQYF. CDR3 nucleotides: TGCAGTGCTAGAGATCTGGGTTCAGATACGCAGTATTTT.

Ten or more counts support this clonotype. The chain links TRBV6-1 to TRBJ2-5; TRBD2 matches 7 bases. Germline V gene data show CDR1 as MNHNS and CDR2 as SASEGT. The CDR3 has 16 residues. J gave up 3 bases and V 7 bases, and 14 bases lay outside the gene matches. CDR3 amino acids: CASTLKTSSVEETQYF. CDR3 in DNA: TGTGCCAGCACACTAAAGACTAGCTCGGTAGAAGAGACCCAGTACTTC.

The V and J genes are TRBV28 and TRBJ2-7; D gene ambiguous. Germline CDR1 MDHEN, CDR2 SYDVKM. Trimming removed 5 bases at V and 7 bases at J, with 18 bases between. The CDR3 consists of 14 residues. CDR3 amino acids: CASSLDPYYGEQYF. CDR3 coding DNA: TGTGCCAGCAGTCTCGATCCCTATTACGGGGAGCAGTACTTC. The variable domain in full, completed from reference TRBV28 and TRBJ2-7, reads DVKVTQSSRYLVKRTGEKVFLECVQDMDHENMFWYRQDPGLGLRLIYFSYDVKMKEKGDIPEGYSVSREKKERFSLILESASTNQTSMYLCASSLDPYYGEQYFGPGTRLTVT.

The table lists this clonotype with many counts. The chain has TRBV18 and TRBJ2-7, with D possibly being TRBD2 (5 bases). Germline V gene lookup returns CDR1 KGHSH and CDR2 LQKENI. The V end lost 4 bases, the J end lost 5 bases, and 9 bases lay between the germline ends. CDR3 length equals 12 residues. CDR3: CASSHTLDEQYF. For the CDR3, the DNA is TGTGCCAGCTCACACACACTAGACGAGCAGTACTTC. Complete variable domain (other parts from reference TRBV18 and TRBJ2-7): NAGVMQNPRHLVRRRGQEARLRCSPMKGHSHVYWYRQLPEEGLKFMVYLQKENIIDESGMPKERFSAEFPKEGPSILRIQQVVRGDSAAYFCASSHTLDEQYFGPGTRLTVT.

In regard to this clonotype: This may come from a read error, since a much larger clone is one base off. V usage is TRBV6-2 or TRBV6-3 and J usage is TRBJ2-5; TRBD2 aligns across 7 bases. The length of the CDR3 is 14 residues. Looked up from germline, CDR1 is MNHEY and CDR2 is SVGEGT. CDR3 sequence: CTSKRLAAQETQYF. The CDR3 nucleotides are TGTACCAGCAAACGTCTAGCGGCTCAAGAGACCCAGTACTTC.

The V and J genes are TRBV30 and TRBJ1-2; D not resolved. This CDR3 is built from 12 residues. Trimming left V 3 bases short and J 5 bases short, with 10 bases between. Germline V gene data show CDR1 as GTSNPN and CDR2 as SVGIG (reference sequence). The CDR3 protein is CAWRWGPYGYTF. CDR3 nucleotides: TGTGCCTGGAGGTGGGGTCCGTATGGCTACACCTTC.

This clonotype was seen ten or more times. CDR3 region: CASSQAGGGQPQHF. As DNA, the CDR3 is TGTGCCAGCAGCCAAGCTGGGGGAGGTCAGCCCCAGCATTTT. V is TRBV3-1 and J is TRBJ1-5; D perhaps matches TRBD1 (5 bases). V lost 1 base to trimming and J lost 6 bases, with 10 bases between them. The CDR3 length is 14 residues. From germline, CDR1 is LGHDT and CDR2 YNNKEL (reference sequence).

This clonotype was observed many times. This chain uses TRBV7-9 with TRBJ1-2; 10 bases are a match to TRBD1. Germline lookup yields CDR1 SEHNR and CDR2 FQNEAQ (reference sequence). Unmatched junction bases numbered 4, after V lost 3 bases and J lost 3 bases. CDR3 length: 15 amino acids. The CDR3 sequence: CASSFQDRGDYGYTF. The CDR3, as DNA: TGTGCCAGCAGCTTTCAGGACAGGGGGGACTATGGCTACACCTTC.

This clonotype has a count of ten or more. The junction shows a germline mismatch at one end, possibly a read error. The chain uses TRBV7-9 and TRBJ2-5; D unclear. The CDR3 sequence is 12 residues long. CDR1 SEHNR and CDR2 FQNEAQ come from the germline V gene (reference sequence). CDR3 DNA: TGTGCCAGCAGCATAGCCCCCGAGACCCAGTACTTC. Its translation is CASSIAPETQYF.

On this clonotype itself: Relative to the germline gene, one junction end is altered; a read error may explain this. J is TRBJ1-5 and V is TRBV6-2 or TRBV6-3, with D maybe TRBD1 (6 bases). The CDR3 consists of 17 residues. Germline V gene sequence: CDR1 MNHEY, CDR2 SVGEGT. The CDR3, as DNA: TGTGCCAGCAGTTACGCGGGTAGAGGGAGGGACAATCAGCCCCAGCGTTTT. It codes for CASSYAGRGRDNQPQRF.

The chain combines TRBV20-1 with TRBJ1-2; D might be TRBD1 (6 bases). Germline CDR1 reads DFQATT; CDR2 reads SNEGSKA (reference sequence). With 0 bases removed from V and 5 bases from J, the gap between germline ends came to 13 bases. The CDR3 totals 14 residues. CDR3 sequence reads: CSARDFEGVYGYTF. The DNA for the CDR3 is TGCAGTGCTAGAGATTTTGAGGGGGTTTATGGCTACACCTTC.

This chain connects TRBV29-1 to TRBJ1-5; TRBD1 matches 8 bases. CDR1 is SQVTM, CDR2 ANQGSEA, per germline. The trim removed 7 bases at V and 5 bases at J, leaving 7 bases unmatched. This CDR3 contains 13 residues. This chain's CDR3 is CSASQGAYQPQHF. The CDR3, as DNA: TGCAGCGCCTCCCAGGGGGCCTATCAGCCCCAGCATTTT.

The chain carries TRBV29-1 and TRBJ2-5, with D perhaps matching TRBD1 or TRBD2 (6 bases each). This CDR3 is 12 amino acids long. Deletions cut 3 bases from V and 4 bases from J, with 9 bases between. CDR1 and CDR2 (germline): SQVTM, ANQGSEA. The DNA for the CDR3 is TGCAGCGTTGACAGGGGAGGAGAGACCCAGTACTTC. It codes for CSVDRGGETQYF.

As to this clonotype: A much larger clone sits a single nucleotide away, making a read error possible. The chain joins TRBV19 to TRBJ2-7; 9 bases are shared with TRBD2. V lost 5 bases to trimming and J lost 0 bases; unmatched junction nucleotides: 17. Germline CDR1 and CDR2: LNHDA and SQIVND (reference sequence). The CDR3 loop spans 19 amino acids. Here the CDR3 reads CASSPNFPGLAVCSYEQYF. CDR3 nucleotide sequence: TGTGCCAGTAGTCCCAACTTTCCGGGACTAGCCGTGTGCTCCTACGAGCAGTACTTC.

The chain carries TRBV7-2 and TRBJ1-2, with D possibly being TRBD1 (6 bases). V lost 4 bases and J lost 7, with 16 bases in between. The germline V gene encodes CDR1 SGHTA and CDR2 FQGNSA. The CDR3 spans 14 residues. In DNA, the CDR3 is TGTGCCAGCAGCTCCAGAGGGGGTAGAGGTGGCTACACCTTC. Translated, it gives CASSSRGGRGGYTF.

This clonotype was detected ten times or more. The chain is built from TRBV19 and TRBJ1-5; no reliable D call. V lost 8 bases and J lost 1, with 12 bases in between. The CDR3 is 14 residues long. Germline loops: CDR1 LNHDA, CDR2 SQIVND (reference sequence). The CDR3 DNA sequence: TGTGCCAGTGCCAAGGTTTCGAGCAATCAGCCCCAGCATTTT. Protein sequence: CASAKVSSNQPQHF. The full variable domain, rest sourced from reference TRBV19 and TRBJ1-5, is DGGITQSPKYLFRKEGQNVTLSCEQNLNHDAMYWYRQDPGQGLRLIYYSQIVNDFQKGDIAEGYSVSREKKESFPLTVTSAQKNPTAFYLCASAKVSSNQPQHFGDGTRLSIL.

This chain joins TRBV24-1 and TRBJ1-5, with D maybe TRBD1 (5 bases). Germline V CDR1 and CDR2: KGHDR, SFDVKD. CDR3 length: 13 residues. The V and J ends lost 5 bases and 6 bases respectively, with 10 bases between them. CDR3: CATSVQGGQPQHF. Here the CDR3 DNA reads TGTGCCACCAGTGTGCAGGGCGGTCAGCCCCAGCATTTT.

This clonotype appeared many times. CDR3 loop: CASSARQGENQPQHF. DNA for the CDR3: TGTGCCAGCAGCGCCCGACAGGGCGAAAATCAGCCCCAGCATTTT. The J gene is TRBJ1-5, the V gene TRBV9; TRBD1 matches at 7 bases. The CDR3 has 15 residues. With V trimmed by 3 bases and J by 4 bases, 7 bases remained unmatched. From germline, CDR1 is SGDLS and CDR2 YYNGEE. Complete variable domain (other parts from reference TRBV9 and TRBJ1-5): DSGVTQTPKHLITATGQRVTLRCSPRSGDLSVYWYQQSLDQGLQFLIQYYNGEERAKGNILERFSAQQFPDLHSELNLSSLELGDSALYFCASSARQGENQPQHFGDGTRLSIL.

At least ten counts were recorded for this clonotype. The rearrangement links TRBV5-1 to TRBJ1-2, with TRBD1 as a possible D gene (6 bases). The CDR3 has 13 residues. The V end lost 1 base, the J end lost 8 bases, and 12 bases lay between the germline ends. Germline CDR1 is SGHRS and CDR2 is YFSETQ. CDR3 sequence (DNA): TGCGCCAGCAGCTTGATCTTAGGGGGAGGCTACACCTTC. Its translation: CASSLILGGGYTF.

This clonotype was observed many times. The CDR3 sequence: CASSPETGVFQPQHF. In DNA form, the CDR3 reads TGTGCCAGCAGCCCCGAGACAGGGGTCTTTCAGCCCCAGCATTTT. The rearrangement uses TRBV7-8 and TRBJ1-5, with TRBD1 matching 8 bases. Germline assignment: CDR1 SGHVS and CDR2 FQNEAQ. This CDR3 is 15 amino acids long. V gave up 5 bases and J gave up 6 bases; unmatched junction bases: 9.

At least ten counts were recorded for this clonotype. The chain employs TRBV11-2 and TRBJ1-5; tentatively, D is TRBD1 (6 bases). The CDR3 has 16 residues. Germline V gives CDR1 SGHAT, CDR2 FQNNGV. Trimming took 1 base from V and 0 from J, leaving 10 bases between them. Written as DNA, the CDR3 is TGTGCCAGCAGCTTAGGGTGGGACAATAGCAATCAGCCCCAGCATTTT. Its protein product is CASSLGWDNSNQPQHF.